The rows below give T cell receptor beta chains drawn from one sample of a study of T cell responses to AZD1222 COVID-19 vaccine. The table came from immunoSEQ multiplex PCR; TCRdb's copy has only in-frame clones and leaves some out. The sample holds 85,000 to 100,000 clones, approximately 90% seen once. Sample: peripheral blood, taken on day 0 of AZD1222 vaccination. These receptor sequences come from an adult in good health. Each CDR3 is given with its conserved first and last residue. D genes are given only for firm matches. For some rows the clone size is stated as once, few or many, or as a class when expanded; others skip it.

V gene,D gene,clone size,J gene,CDR3 DNA,CDR3 protein
TRBV19,-,-,TRBJ1-4,TGTGCCAGTAATGACGGGGGCCATGAAAAACTGTTTTTT,CASNDGGHEKLFF
TRBV3-1/TRBV3-2,-,-,TRBJ1-1,TGTGCCAGCAGCCGAAGATGGAGGCTGTCTGAAGCTTTCTTT,CASSRRWRLSEAFF
TRBV5-1,TRBD1,-,TRBJ2-5,TGCGCCAGCAGTTTGAGGGGGCCCCAAGAGACCCAGTACTTC,CASSLRGPQETQYF
TRBV6-5,TRBD1,-,TRBJ2-7,TGTGCCAGCAGTTCTCCTGAGACGACAGGGGGCTACGAGCAGTACTTC,CASSSPETTGGYEQYF
TRBV11-2,-,-,TRBJ1-5,TGTGCCAGCAGCTATAGGGGGGGCGATCAGCCCCAGCATTTT,CASSYRGGDQPQHF
TRBV10-2,-,-,TRBJ1-2,TGCGCCAGCAGTGAGTCGGTATTGGCGTTCCCTAATAGGGGCTACACCTTC,CASSESVLAFPNRGYTF
TRBV5-6,-,-,TRBJ2-7,TGTGCCAGCAGCCGTAGAATTGGGTACGAGCAGTACTTC,CASSRRIGYEQYF
TRBV18,-,-,TRBJ2-5,TGTGCCAGCTCGGGGGGACAGCAAGAGACCCAGTACTTC,CASSGGQQETQYF
TRBV27,-,-,TRBJ2-1,TGTGCCAGCAGTTCTACAAGTTTCTTTAGCGACAATGAGCAGTTCTTC,CASSSTSFFSDNEQFF
TRBV4-2,-,-,TRBJ1-1,TGTGCCAGCAGCAGGCAGGGAGGGAACACTGAAGCTTTCTTT,CASSRQGGNTEAFF
TRBV28,TRBD2,-,TRBJ2-3,TGTGCCAGCAGCCAGAGGGCGGGGGGCTCAGCAGATACGCAGTATTTT,CASSQRAGGSADTQYF
TRBV3-1/TRBV3-2,-,-,TRBJ1-4,TGTGCCAGCAGCCAAGACGGACCAACTAATGAAAAACTGTTTTTT,CASSQDGPTNEKLFF
TRBV5-1,TRBD2,-,TRBJ2-3,TGCGCCAGCAGCTTGGTTGCGCTAGCGGGAATCACAGATACGCAGTATTTT,CASSLVALAGITDTQYF
TRBV18,TRBD2,-,TRBJ2-5,TGTGCCAGCTCACCTAGCGGGGGCACTCGCCAGACCCAGTACTTC,CASSPSGGTRQTQYF
TRBV19,TRBD1,-,TRBJ1-6,TGTGCCAGTAGTCCATGGACAGGGAAGAATTCACCCCTCCACTTT,CASSPWTGKNSPLHF
TRBV5-1,TRBD1,once,TRBJ1-2,TGCGCCAGCAGCGCGCCAGAGACAGGGAACTATGGCTACACCTTC,CASSAPETGNYGYTF
TRBV30,-,-,TRBJ1-6,TGTGCCTGGAGTGCAACAGGTCGTAGGCATTCACCCCTCCACTTT,CAWSATGRRHSPLHF
TRBV5-1,-,-,TRBJ2-7,TGCGCCAGCAGTAACGCCGGGGCCACCTACGAGCAGTACTTC,CASSNAGATYEQYF
TRBV7-2,-,-,TRBJ1-1,TGTGCCAGCAGCCCTCAGGGGTACACTGAAGCTTTCTTT,CASSPQGYTEAFF
TRBV14,TRBD1,-,TRBJ2-1,TGTGCCAGCAGCCCCCGACAGGGGCGGTGGCAGTTCTTC,CASSPRQGRWQFF
TRBV5-8,-,-,TRBJ2-3,TGTGCCAGCAGCTTTTCGGGGTCTACGTTCAACACAGATACGCAGTATTTT,CASSFSGSTFNTDTQYF
TRBV5-1,-,-,TRBJ1-1,TGCGCCAGCAGCTCACAGGGTAGCCCTAACACTGAAGCTTTCTTT,CASSSQGSPNTEAFF
TRBV7-3,-,-,TRBJ2-7,TGTGCCAGCAGCCCTCGGGACGGCCCCTACGAGCAGTACTTC,CASSPRDGPYEQYF
TRBV6-5,-,-,TRBJ1-1,TGTGCCTGTTGGGGGTACACTGAAGCTTTCTTT,CACWGYTEAFF
TRBV5-6,-,-,TRBJ2-7,TGTGCCAGCAGCTTGTATTCAGGGGGGGCCTACGAGCAGTACTTC,CASSLYSGGAYEQYF
TRBV7-2,TRBD1,-,TRBJ2-7,TGTGCCAGCAGCGTCGGGACAGAAGTTTCCTACGAGCAGTACTTC,CASSVGTEVSYEQYF
TRBV18,-,-,TRBJ2-4,TGTGCCAGCTCAAAAGATCTGATTCAGTACTTC,CASSKDLIQYF
TRBV2,-,-,TRBJ2-7,TGTGCCAGCAGAGCCATAGACATCGAGCAGTACTTC,CASRAIDIEQYF
TRBV7-9,-,-,TRBJ2-7,TGTGCCAGCAGCTTAGCGCTGGGCCTTTACGAGCAGTACTTC,CASSLALGLYEQYF
TRBV24-1,-,-,TRBJ2-1,TGTGCCACCAGTGACGTCACTAGGGATGAGCAGTTCTTC,CATSDVTRDEQFF
TRBV4-3,-,-,TRBJ1-4,TGCGCCAGCAGAACGGGCCCCAATGATGAAAAACTGTTTTTT,CASRTGPNDEKLFF
TRBV2,TRBD1,-,TRBJ1-2,TGTGCCAGCAGTGGAGTCCGGACAGGGGGTTTTGATGGCTACACCTTC,CASSGVRTGGFDGYTF
TRBV18,TRBD1,-,TRBJ1-5,TGTGCCAGCTCACCACTCGGACAGGGCAATCAGCCCCAGCATTTT,CASSPLGQGNQPQHF
TRBV18,-,-,TRBJ2-7,TGTGCCAGCTCACCAGGGGGAAGCTCCTACGAGCAGTACTTC,CASSPGGSSYEQYF
TRBV9,-,-,TRBJ2-2,TGTGCCAGCAGCGTAGTAGGAGGCGGTGGTGTGGCCGGGGAGCTGTTTTTT,CASSVVGGGGVAGELFF
TRBV4-1,-,once,TRBJ2-7,TGCGCCAGCAGCCAAGTGGCCGGACTTCCCTACGAGCAGTACTTC,CASSQVAGLPYEQYF
TRBV2,TRBD1,-,TRBJ1-5,TGTGCCAGCAGATTCGGGACAGCCCTCAATCAGCCCCAGCATTTT,CASRFGTALNQPQHF
TRBV7-3,TRBD1,once,TRBJ2-3,TGTGCCAGCAGTGACAGGGGAAGATTATTGTATTTT,CASSDRGRLLYF
TRBV6-6,-,-,TRBJ1-2,TGTGCCAGCCACGAGAACTATGGCTACACCTTC,CASHENYGYTF
TRBV3-1/TRBV3-2,-,-,TRBJ1-2,TGTGCCAGCACCCAATTCGGGGATGGAGGTGGCTACACCTTC,CASTQFGDGGGYTF